Shown below are 17 T cell receptor beta chains from a single sample sequenced in a study of early T cells in non-severe SARS-CoV-2 infection (dated by TCRdb to the early 2020s). The library was made by 5' RACE. Sequencer: NextSeq 500. Through fastp at Q25 and MiXCR, TCRdb rebuilt clones from the public reads, retaining in-frame beta chains. Identical CDR3 proteins give one entry, which carries the most common genes and DNA. Recorded for this sample are roughly 100,000 distinct CDR3 sequences; approximately 13% of them occurred a single time. Around 2.4% of the sample is in the top ten clones. Source material: whole blood. These receptors were obtained from an adult who was a healthcare worker with PCR-confirmed SARS-CoV-2 infection or an uninfected control (not recorded which).

This sequence joins TRBV2 and TRBJ2-1; 7 nucleotides line up with TRBD2. Per germline, CDR1 SNHLY and CDR2 FYNNEI. V lost 2 bases, J lost 6 bases, and 7 bases stayed unmatched. This CDR3 has 15 residues. As DNA, the CDR3 is TGTGCCAGCAGTGAATGGGGGGGGATCTCCAATGAGCAGTTCTTC. It translates to CASSEWGGISNEQFF. The complete variable domain, with remaining parts taken from reference TRBV2 and TRBJ2-1, reads EPEVTQTPSHQVTQMGQEVILRCVPISNHLYFYWYRQILGQKVEFLVSFYNNEISEKSEIFDDQFSVERPDGSNFTLKIRSTKLEDSAMYFCASSEWGGISNEQFFGPGTRLTVL.

The table lists this clonotype with many counts. The J gene is TRBJ2-1, the V gene TRBV7-2; perhaps TRBD2 as D (5 bases). V lost 5 bases and J lost 9, with 17 bases in between. The CDR3 extends over 14 amino acids. CDR1 is SGHTA and CDR2 is FQGNSA in the germline V gene. DNA for the CDR3: TGTGCCAGCAGCCCCCCCGGAGGCTGGAGTGAGCAGTTCTTC. Protein product: CASSPPGGWSEQFF.

Only a few counts were recorded for this clonotype. The chain recombines TRBV5-1 with TRBJ1-2, with D possibly TRBD1 on 6 matching bases. The CDR3 runs to 16 residues. V shed 0 bases and J shed 4 bases, with 16 bases lying between them. CDR1 is SGHRS, CDR2 YFSETQ, per germline. The CDR3 sequence is CASSLEAQGPGYGYTF. The CDR3 DNA reads as TGCGCCAGCAGCTTGGAGGCCCAGGGGCCTGGCTATGGCTACACCTTC.

This clonotype has a count of ten or more. The chain employs TRBV29-1 and TRBJ2-5; D gene uncertain. CDR3 length: 12 residues. Germline CDR1 is SQVTM and CDR2 is ANQGSEA. Trimming cost V 4 bases and J 5 bases, with 11 bases left between them. As DNA, the CDR3 is TGCAGCGTTGGAACCCTGGGGGAGACCCAGTACTTC. It encodes CSVGTLGETQYF. Based on the CDR3 plus reference TRBV29-1 and TRBJ2-5, the full variable domain is SAVISQKPSRDICQRGTSLTIQCQVDSQVTMMFWYRQQPGQSLTLIATANQGSEATYESGFVIDKFPISRPNLTFSTLTVSNMSPEDSSIYLCSVGTLGETQYFGPGTRLLVL.

This clonotype was recorded at least ten times. This chain joins TRBV10-2 and TRBJ1-5, with 7 bases that match TRBD1. The V and J ends lost 4 bases and 4 bases, in that order; junction bases with no gene match: 7. The CDR3 runs 15 residues. CDR1 WSHSY and CDR2 SAAADI come from the germline V gene. The CDR3: CASSATGTVNQPQHF. As DNA, the CDR3 is TGCGCCAGCAGTGCCACCGGGACAGTGAATCAGCCCCAGCATTTT.

This clonotype occurred a few times. The chain joins TRBV7-9 to TRBJ1-5; D gene unclear. The germline V gene encodes CDR1 SEHNR and CDR2 FQNEAQ (reference sequence). Trimming shortened V by 4 bases and J by 2 bases, and 9 bases separated the two germline ends. The CDR3 extends over 14 amino acids. The CDR3 spells CASSSTPGNQPQHF. CDR3 coding DNA: TGTGCCAGCAGCTCCACACCAGGCAATCAGCCCCAGCATTTT.

The rearrangement joins TRBV5-4 to TRBJ2-1; D is perhaps TRBD1 or TRBD2 (5 bases each). The CDR3 length is 13 residues. Trimming left V 6 bases short and J 7 bases short, with 14 bases between. CDR1 and CDR2 from the germline V gene are SGHNT and YYREEE (reference sequence). The CDR3 is CASTLAWGNEQFF. The CDR3 nucleotides are TGTGCCAGCACCCTCGCCTGGGGGAATGAGCAGTTCTTC.

About this clonotype itself: A much larger clone is a single base away; this may be a read error. The chain combines TRBV4-3 with TRBJ1-1; no firm D call. The CDR3 contains 15 residues. Germline assignment: CDR1 LGHNA and CDR2 YSLEER. The DNA of the CDR3 is TGCGCCGGCAGCCAAGAGCCAGGCACGAACACTGAAGCTTTCTTT. It specifies CAGSQEPGTNTEAFF.

This clonotype came up a few times. This rearrangement joins TRBV19 to TRBJ2-2; possibly TRBD1 or TRBD2 for D (5 bases each). V was shortened by 7 bases and J by 5 bases, with 17 bases between the two germline ends. The CDR3 sequence is 15 residues long. CDR1 is LNHDA and CDR2 is SQIVND in the germline V gene (reference sequence). For the CDR3, the DNA is TGTGCCAGTATGGATGGGGGATTCGGGACCGGGGAGCTGTTTTTT. Translation: CASMDGGFGTGELFF.

This chain connects TRBV11-2 to TRBJ1-4; unclear D gene. This CDR3 contains 16 residues. V was clipped by 3 bases and J by 0 bases, with 11 bases between them. The germline CDR1 and CDR2 sequences are SGHAT and FQNNGV. CDR3 residues: CASSFSPSSTNEKLFF. For the CDR3, the DNA is TGTGCCAGCAGCTTTAGTCCGTCGTCAACTAATGAAAAACTGTTTTTT.

This clonotype was picked up a small number of times. The rearrangement joins TRBV6-1 to TRBJ1-1; the match to TRBD1 covers 7 bases. The J segment lost 3 bases and the V segment lost 6 bases, leaving 10 bases of the junction unmatched. The germline V gene has CDR1 MNHNS and CDR2 SASEGT. The CDR3 covers 15 residues. Here the CDR3 DNA reads TGTGCCAGCAGGACCGACAGGGCCGGGGACACTGAAGCTTTCTTT. This codes for CASRTDRAGDTEAFF.

This clonotype came up many times. The chain has TRBV27 and TRBJ2-1, with TRBD2 as a possible D gene (6 bases). This CDR3 comprises 14 residues. The V end was cut by 2 bases, the J end by 9 bases, with 14 bases between. Germline V gene lookup returns CDR1 MNHEY and CDR2 SMNVEV (reference sequence). CDR3 in DNA: TGTGCCAGCAGTTTAGGGGCCGCCGGGAGTGAGCAGTTCTTC. Its translation is CASSLGAAGSEQFF.

This clonotype was observed at least ten times. The rearrangement links TRBV7-6 to TRBJ2-7; 9 bases are shared with TRBD1. The CDR3 is made up of 16 amino acids. The V and J ends lost 5 bases and 1 base, in that order; junction bases with no gene match: 9. CDR1 is SGHVS, CDR2 FNYEAQ, per germline. The CDR3 spells CASSPGDRDPSYEQYF. DNA for the CDR3: TGTGCCAGCAGCCCGGGGGACAGGGATCCTTCCTACGAGCAGTACTTC.

Many counts were recorded for this clonotype. The V and J genes are TRBV5-1 and TRBJ1-1, with 9 nucleotides matching TRBD1. The germline V gene has CDR1 SGHRS and CDR2 YFSETQ. Trimming cost V 4 bases and J 1 base; bases outside gene matches: 20. The CDR3 spans 20 residues. The CDR3 protein is CASSEDSRDRENWGNTEAFF. CDR3 nucleotides: TGCGCCAGCAGCGAGGATTCCCGGGACAGGGAAAATTGGGGGAACACTGAAGCTTTCTTT.

The chain recombines TRBV14 with TRBJ2-7; no reliable D call. The CDR3 is made up of 15 amino acids. Trimming stripped 3 bases from V and 3 bases from J, with 15 bases between. Germline lookup yields CDR1 SGHDN and CDR2 FVKESK. This CDR3 reads CASSHNGRSDYEQYF. DNA of the CDR3: TGTGCCAGCAGCCACAACGGCCGGAGCGACTACGAGCAGTACTTC.

J is TRBJ2-2 and V is TRBV14, with no clear D. The CDR3 is 13 amino acids. In germline, CDR1 is SGHDN, CDR2 FVKESK. The ends were cut back, 4 bases at V and 6 bases at J, with 9 bases in the middle. For the CDR3, the DNA is TGTGCCAGCAGCCGTTACCTGGCCGGGGAGCTGTTTTTT. This gives the protein CASSRYLAGELFF.

This clonotype occurred many times. The chain joins TRBV7-9 to TRBJ1-3; D is possibly TRBD1 (5 bases). V was trimmed by 5 bases and J by 6 bases, leaving 14 bases between them. The CDR3 contains 14 residues. Germline CDR1 is SEHNR and CDR2 is FQNEAQ (reference sequence). The CDR3 is CASSPPVGENTIYF. CDR3 nucleotides: TGTGCCAGCAGCCCCCCCGTAGGGGAAAACACCATATATTTT.